Listed here are 8 T cell receptor beta chains from one sample, sequenced in a study of blood T cell repertoires in COVID-19 (dated by TCRdb to 2020 to 2022). Libraries were prepared through the immunoSEQ multiplex PCR assay. Not all clones reach the TCRdb copy of this immuneACCESS table, which keeps in-frame sequences only. Checked studies attribute under half of the gap to unresolved V genes and leave the rest unexplained. The table for this sample lists 200,000 to 250,000 clones; around nine tenths of them were counted only once. The ten most abundant clones make up around 3.8% of the sample. Sequencing was carried out using PBMCs or T cells enriched from blood (not recorded which). The receptors originated from a woman aged 25 to 39 who had been exposed to COVID-19.

V and J are TRBV5-1 and TRBJ1-1; TRBD1 might be the D (5 bases). There are 16 residues in the CDR3. Per the germline V gene, CDR1 is SGHRS and CDR2 is YFSETQ. Trimming removed 0 bases at V and 4 bases at J, with 16 bases between. The CDR3 spells CASSLGHTTQGTEAFF. The CDR3 DNA reads TGCGCCAGCAGCTTGGGCCACACCACGCAGGGCACTGAAGCTTTCTTT.

This clone was picked up one time. The rearrangement uses TRBV7-9 and TRBJ2-7; no definite D call. The CDR3 covers 12 residues. Germline V lookup: CDR1 SEHNR, CDR2 FQNEAQ (reference sequence). V was clipped by 1 base and J by 11 bases, with 12 bases between them. The CDR3 sequence: CASSLVGQKEYF. In DNA form, the CDR3 reads TGTGCCAGCAGCTTAGTGGGCCAGAAAGAGTACTTC. The whole variable domain, filled in from reference TRBV7-9 and TRBJ2-7, reads DTGVSQNPRHKITKRGQNVTFRCDPISEHNRLYWYRQTLGQGPEFLTYFQNEAQLEKSRLLSDRFSAERPKGSFSTLEIQRTEQGDSAMYLCASSLVGQKEYFGPGTRLTVT.

The chain employs TRBV10-3 and TRBJ2-7; 9 nucleotides align to TRBD1. The CDR3 is 15 residues long. The trim removed 7 bases at V and 7 bases at J, leaving 14 bases unmatched. CDR1 and CDR2 (germline): ENHRY, SYGVKD. The CDR3 spells CAIMEPGQGSKEQYF. The CDR3 DNA sequence: TGTGCCATCATGGAACCGGGACAGGGTAGTAAAGAGCAGTACTTC.

The genes are TRBV29-1 and TRBJ2-1; D gene unclear. This CDR3 has 11 residues. V was trimmed by 2 bases and J by 8 bases, leaving 7 bases between them. Per the germline V gene, CDR1 is SQVTM and CDR2 is ANQGSEA. DNA of the CDR3: TGCAGCGTTGAACCTCGGGATGAGCAGTTCTTC. Protein product: CSVEPRDEQFF.

This rearrangement joins TRBV11-2 to TRBJ1-6, with D possibly matching TRBD1 (6 bases). The ends were cut back, 5 bases at V and 7 bases at J, with 15 bases in the middle. The length of the CDR3 is 15 residues. Germline CDR1 is SGHAT and CDR2 is FQNNGV. CDR3 sequence reads: CASSRIRGRNSPLHF. CDR3 bases: TGTGCCAGCAGCCGGATCAGGGGTCGGAATTCACCCCTCCACTTT.

The V call is TRBV19, the J call TRBJ1-1; 7 bases fit TRBD1. The germline CDR1 and CDR2 sequences are LNHDA and SQIVND (reference sequence). This CDR3 comprises 14 residues. The V gene end was trimmed by 6 bases and the J gene end by 3 bases; junction bases not matched to a gene: 7. Here the CDR3 DNA reads TGTGCCAGTAGGCCCGGGACAGACTACACTGAAGCTTTCTTT. It yields the protein CASRPGTDYTEAFF.

The rearrangement joins TRBV6-6 to TRBJ2-3; 10 bases agree with TRBD1. After removal of 4 bases from V and 7 bases from J, the junction contained 5 bases not matched to a gene. Germline CDR1 and CDR2: MNHNY and SVGAGI (reference sequence). The CDR3 is 14 residues long. The CDR3 protein is CASSLTGGAYTQYF. CDR3 sequence (DNA): TGTGCCAGCAGTTTGACAGGGGGCGCATATACGCAGTATTTT.

This chain uses TRBV6-5 with TRBJ2-7, with D perhaps matching TRBD1 (6 bases). Germline V gene sequence: CDR1 MNHEY, CDR2 SVGAGI. The CDR3 sequence is 13 residues long. The V and J ends lost 9 bases and 3 bases respectively, with 15 bases between them. Here the CDR3 reads CASRQALIYEQYF. CDR3 nucleotides: TGTGCCAGTCGACAGGCCCTAATCTACGAGCAGTACTTC.